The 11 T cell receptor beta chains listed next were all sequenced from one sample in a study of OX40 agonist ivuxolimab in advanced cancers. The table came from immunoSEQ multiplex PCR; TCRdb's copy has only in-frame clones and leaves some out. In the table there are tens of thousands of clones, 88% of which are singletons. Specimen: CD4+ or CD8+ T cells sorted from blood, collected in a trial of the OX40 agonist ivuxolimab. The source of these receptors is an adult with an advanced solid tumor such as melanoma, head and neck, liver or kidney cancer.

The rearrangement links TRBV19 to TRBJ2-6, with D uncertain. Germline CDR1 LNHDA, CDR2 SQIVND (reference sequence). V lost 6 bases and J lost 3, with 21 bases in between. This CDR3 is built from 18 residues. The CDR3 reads CASSPGPAATVGANVLTF. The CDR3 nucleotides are TGTGCCAGTAGCCCAGGCCCAGCAGCCACGGTTGGGGCCAACGTCCTGACTTTC.

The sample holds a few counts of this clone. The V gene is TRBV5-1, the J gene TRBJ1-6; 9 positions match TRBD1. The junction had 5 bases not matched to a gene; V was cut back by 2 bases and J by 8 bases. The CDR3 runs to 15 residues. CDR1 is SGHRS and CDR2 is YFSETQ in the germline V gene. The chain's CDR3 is CASSLGTGPYSPLHF. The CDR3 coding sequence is TGCGCCAGCAGCTTAGGGACAGGGCCCTATTCACCCCTCCACTTT.

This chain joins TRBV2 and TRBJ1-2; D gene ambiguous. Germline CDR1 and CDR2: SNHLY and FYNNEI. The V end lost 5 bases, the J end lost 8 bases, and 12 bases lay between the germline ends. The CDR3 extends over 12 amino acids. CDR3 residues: CASSNRQGGYTF. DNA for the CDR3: TGTGCCAGCAGTAACAGACAAGGCGGCTACACCTTC.

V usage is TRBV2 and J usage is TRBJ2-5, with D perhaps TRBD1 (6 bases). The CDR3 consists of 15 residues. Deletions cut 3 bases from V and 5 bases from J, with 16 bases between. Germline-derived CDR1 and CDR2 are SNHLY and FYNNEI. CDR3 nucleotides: TGTGCCAGCAGTGAGGACAGAGGGGATTATGAGACCCAGTACTTC. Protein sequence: CASSEDRGDYETQYF.

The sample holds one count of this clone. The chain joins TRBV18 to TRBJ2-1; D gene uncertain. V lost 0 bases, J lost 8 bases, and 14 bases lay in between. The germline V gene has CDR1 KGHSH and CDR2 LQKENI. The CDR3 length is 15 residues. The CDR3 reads CASSPPVGPIHEQFF. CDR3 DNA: TGTGCCAGCTCACCACCAGTAGGTCCGATCCATGAGCAGTTCTTC.

The CDR3 region is CASSLGTAEGLYEQYF. CDR3 nucleotides: TGTGCCAGCAGCTTGGGGACAGCTGAGGGCTTATACGAGCAGTACTTC. The J gene is TRBJ2-7, the V gene TRBV5-5; D is perhaps TRBD1 (6 bases). The CDR3 contains 16 residues. Germline V gene data show CDR1 as SGHKS and CDR2 as YYEKEE (reference sequence). With 0 bases removed from V and 4 bases from J, the gap between germline ends came to 17 bases. Full variable domain (remainder filled in from reference TRBV5-5 and TRBJ2-7): DAGVTQSPTHLIKTRGQQVTLRCSPISGHKSVSWYQQVLGQGPQFIFQYYEKEERGRGNFPDRFSARQFPNYSSELNVNALLLGDSALYLCASSLGTAEGLYEQYFGPGTRLTVT.

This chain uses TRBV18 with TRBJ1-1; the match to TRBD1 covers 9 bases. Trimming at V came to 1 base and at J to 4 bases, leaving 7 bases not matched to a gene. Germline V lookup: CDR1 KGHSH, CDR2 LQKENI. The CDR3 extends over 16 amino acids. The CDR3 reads CASSPLSGTGITEAFF. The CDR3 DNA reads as TGTGCCAGCTCACCACTCTCCGGGACAGGGATCACTGAAGCTTTCTTT.

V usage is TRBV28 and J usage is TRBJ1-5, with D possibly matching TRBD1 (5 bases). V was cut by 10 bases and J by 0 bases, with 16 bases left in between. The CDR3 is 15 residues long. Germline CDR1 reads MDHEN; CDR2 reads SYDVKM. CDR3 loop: CATHAGQHSNQPQHF. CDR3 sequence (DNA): TGTGCCACCCATGCAGGACAACATAGCAATCAGCCCCAGCATTTT.

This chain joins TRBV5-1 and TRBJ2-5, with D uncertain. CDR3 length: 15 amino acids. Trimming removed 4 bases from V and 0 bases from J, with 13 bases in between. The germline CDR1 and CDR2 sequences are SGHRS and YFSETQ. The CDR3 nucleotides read TGCGCCAGCAGCCCGAAAGGACGAAACCAAGAGACCCAGTACTTC. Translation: CASSPKGRNQETQYF.

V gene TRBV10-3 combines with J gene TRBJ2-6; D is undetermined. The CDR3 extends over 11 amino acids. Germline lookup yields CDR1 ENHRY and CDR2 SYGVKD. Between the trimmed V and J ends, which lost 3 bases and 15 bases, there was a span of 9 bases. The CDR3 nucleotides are TGTGCCATCAGTGAAGGGTTTAACCTGACTTTC. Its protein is CAISEGFNLTF.

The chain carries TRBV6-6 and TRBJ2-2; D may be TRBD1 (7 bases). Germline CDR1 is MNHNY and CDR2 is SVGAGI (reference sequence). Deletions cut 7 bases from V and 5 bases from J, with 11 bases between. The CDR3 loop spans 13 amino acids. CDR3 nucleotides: TGTGCCAGCAACCAGGGGGGAACCGGGGAGCTGTTTTTT. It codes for CASNQGGTGELFF.